This T cell receptor beta chain was recorded in a study of Graves' ophthalmopathy and Graves' hyperthyroidism (dated by TCRdb to the late 2010s). At the level of the whole study: Hyperthyroidism was defined as stable when no progression to ophthalmopathy occurred within 18 months of follow-up. A discovery set of 95 to 100 patients (around 45 ophthalmopathy, around 57 stable hyperthyroidism) was enrolled to explore V-J signatures distinguishing ophthalmopathy from hyperthyroidism. TCR beta repertoire signatures were used to distinguish Graves' ophthalmopathy from Graves' hyperthyroidism and to predict progression to ophthalmopathy. In over five hyperthyroidism patients, T-cell repertoires of thyroid tissue and blood were compared. Once sampling was done, hyperthyroidism patients were given methimazole at a starting dose of 30 mg daily, while ophthalmopathy patients were given high-dose intravenous methylprednisolone. In total, 135 blood samples were TCR-sequenced: under 45 ophthalmopathy, some 75 hyperthyroidism and roughly 17 hyperthyroidism-to-ophthalmopathy patients. For independent validation, a separate cohort was made up of about 18 hyperthyroidism patients plus 17 patients who later progressed from hyperthyroidism to ophthalmopathy. On the study overall, not on this receptor specifically: In validation, the model predicted ophthalmopathy progression with 70.59% sensitivity and around 72% specificity; fewer than 15 predicted patients were CT-confirmed with GO in a median of approximately 6.2 months. Most expanded thyroid clonotypes with a frequency above 0.001 also appeared in blood, which suggests that blood repertoires may reflect the immune response in the thyroid. Sample size was not predetermined statistically, and investigators were not blinded to group allocation. In cross-validation, the 13-signature model distinguished ophthalmopathy from stable hyperthyroidism with 87.88% sensitivity and 81% to 82% specificity, while in the test set the corresponding values were approximately 80% and 75%.

For repertoire sequencing, TCR beta CDR3 regions were amplified from RNA transcripts. The first round was an RT-PCR using HTBI primers with the Qiagen OneStep RT-PCR kit, and this first round was followed by a second-round multiplex PCR, then size selection and purification. Libraries were sequenced on an Illumina HiSeq2000 using paired-end 100 bp reads. For the original study's pipeline: SOAPnuke was used for read processing, and reads with adapters, uncalled bases, a mean Phred below 15, or no exact constant-primer or identifier match were discarded. High-quality paired reads were merged with COPE v1.2.5. Each unique nucleotide sequence was defined as a clonotype, and clonotypes were aligned to IMGT TRB V, D and J references with MiTCR v1.1. Analysis was restricted to V-J combinations with a frequency above 0.0001, which covered approximately 99% of repertoires. For each V-J combination, a TCR clonal expansion and chaos score was defined as the ratio of F50 clonal expansion to chaos observed in the TCRdist matrix. Welch's t-statistics and random forest were used to reduce features to about a dozen V-J combinations, which were fed into a naive Bayes classifier. Thyroid-blood repertoire similarity was quantified with the Morisita-Horn index. TCRdb's own reprocessing of the public reads used fastp at Q25 and MiXCR and kept productive beta chains. Rows with a matching CDR3 protein are joined into one entry that keeps the most common DNA and genes. The V and J calls and clone size are TCRdb's, not the authors'. The sample yields 580,000 or so distinct CDR3 sequences; less than 45% were counted once. 3.5% to 5% of the sample is in the top ten clones.

The germline V gene encodes CDR1 SGHTA and CDR2 FQGNSA. The CDR3, from cysteine to phenylalanine, totals 16 residues. The read is trimmed to its CDR3 DNA, 48 bases read in frame from base 1. The junction shows trimming of 5 bases on V and 4 bases on J, and the gene matches do not reach 8 bases of it. The hyperthyroidism patients were 18 to 65 years old and newly diagnosed, with a disease duration of less than 2 months. Patients were excluded if they had other autoimmune diseases, uncontrolled infections, pregnancy or lactation. Clinical symptoms, serum thyroxine, TRAb, thyroid ultrasound and orbital computed tomography were used for diagnosis. Total RNA was extracted with Trizol reagent and quality-checked on an Agilent 2100 Bioanalyzer. Details on this clonotype: The antigen it binds to is not known. Per-nucleotide qualities are absent, and no much larger clonotype sits a single base away.

The sample comprised peripheral blood or thyroid tissue (not recorded which). The sequence came from an adult man with Graves' hyperthyroidism. The rearranged chain carries TRBV7-2 and TRBJ2-6, with 7 bases matching TRBD1. The bases read TGTGCCAGCAGCAGCACGACAGGGTTAGGGGCCAACGTCCTGACTTTC. The translation is CASSSTTGLGANVLTF.